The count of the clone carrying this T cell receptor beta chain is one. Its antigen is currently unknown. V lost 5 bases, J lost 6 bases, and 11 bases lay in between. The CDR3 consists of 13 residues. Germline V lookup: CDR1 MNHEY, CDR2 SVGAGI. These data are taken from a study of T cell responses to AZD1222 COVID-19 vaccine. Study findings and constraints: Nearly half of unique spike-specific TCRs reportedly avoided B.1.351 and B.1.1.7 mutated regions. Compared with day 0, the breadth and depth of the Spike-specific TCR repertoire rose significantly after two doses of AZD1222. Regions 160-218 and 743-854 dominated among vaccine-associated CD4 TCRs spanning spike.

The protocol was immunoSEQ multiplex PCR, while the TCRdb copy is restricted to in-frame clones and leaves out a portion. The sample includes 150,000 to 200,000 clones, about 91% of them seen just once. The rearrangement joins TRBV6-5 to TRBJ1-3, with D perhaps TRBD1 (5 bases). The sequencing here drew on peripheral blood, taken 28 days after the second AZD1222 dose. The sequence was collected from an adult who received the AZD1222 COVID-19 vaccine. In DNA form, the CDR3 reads TGTGCCAGCAGTCCCGGGACTCTAAACACCATATATTTT. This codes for CASSPGTLNTIYF.